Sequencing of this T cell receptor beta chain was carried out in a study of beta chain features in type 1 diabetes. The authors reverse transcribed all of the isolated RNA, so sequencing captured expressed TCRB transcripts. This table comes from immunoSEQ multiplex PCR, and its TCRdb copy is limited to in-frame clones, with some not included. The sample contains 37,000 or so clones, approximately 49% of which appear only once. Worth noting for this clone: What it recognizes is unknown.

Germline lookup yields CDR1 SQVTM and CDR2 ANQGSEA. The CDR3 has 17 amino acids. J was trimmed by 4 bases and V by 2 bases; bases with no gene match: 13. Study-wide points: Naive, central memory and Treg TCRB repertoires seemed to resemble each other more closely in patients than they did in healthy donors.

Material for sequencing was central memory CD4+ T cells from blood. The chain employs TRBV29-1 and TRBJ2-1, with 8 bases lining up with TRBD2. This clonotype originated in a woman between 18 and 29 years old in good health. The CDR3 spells CSVEPGVHGGGYNEQFF. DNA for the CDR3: TGCAGCGTTGAACCGGGTGTGCACGGGGGGGGATACAATGAGCAGTTCTTC.